This TCR beta chain was sequenced for a study of T cell responses to AZD1222 COVID-19 vaccine. Study findings and constraints: At baseline, seropositivity was found in only a handful of AZD1222 recipients. Spike-specific TCR breadth and depth both grew after two AZD1222 doses.

The J segment lost 0 bases and the V segment lost 7 bases, leaving 6 bases of the junction unmatched. Germline assignment: CDR1 LNHDA and CDR2 SQIVND (reference sequence). This CDR3 is built from 15 residues. Worth noting for this clone: The antigen remains undetermined.

TCRdb keeps only in-frame clones here, not all; method: immunoSEQ multiplex PCR. This sample has 100,000 or so clones, with roughly 85% found just once. Sequencing was performed on peripheral blood, taken on day 0 of AZD1222 vaccination. The V gene is TRBV19, the J gene TRBJ2-1; 7 positions agree with TRBD1. This TCR derives from an adult in good health. The DNA for the CDR3 is TGTGCCAGTACTGTGACAGGGTCCTCCTACAATGAGCAGTTCTTC. Amino acid sequence: CASTVTGSSYNEQFF.